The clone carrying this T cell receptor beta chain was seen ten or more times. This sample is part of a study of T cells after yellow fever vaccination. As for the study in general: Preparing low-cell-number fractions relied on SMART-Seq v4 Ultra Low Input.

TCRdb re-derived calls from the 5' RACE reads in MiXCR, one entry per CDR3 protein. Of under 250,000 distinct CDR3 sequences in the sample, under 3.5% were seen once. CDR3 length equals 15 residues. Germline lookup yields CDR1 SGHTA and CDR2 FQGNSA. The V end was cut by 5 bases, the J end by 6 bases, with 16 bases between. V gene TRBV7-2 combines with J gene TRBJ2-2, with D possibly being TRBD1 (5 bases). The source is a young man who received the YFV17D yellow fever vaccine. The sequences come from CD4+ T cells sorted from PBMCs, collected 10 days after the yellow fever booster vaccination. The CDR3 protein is CASSIGAVRSGELFF. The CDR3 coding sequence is TGTGCCAGCAGCATAGGGGCGGTTAGGTCCGGGGAGCTGTTTTTT.